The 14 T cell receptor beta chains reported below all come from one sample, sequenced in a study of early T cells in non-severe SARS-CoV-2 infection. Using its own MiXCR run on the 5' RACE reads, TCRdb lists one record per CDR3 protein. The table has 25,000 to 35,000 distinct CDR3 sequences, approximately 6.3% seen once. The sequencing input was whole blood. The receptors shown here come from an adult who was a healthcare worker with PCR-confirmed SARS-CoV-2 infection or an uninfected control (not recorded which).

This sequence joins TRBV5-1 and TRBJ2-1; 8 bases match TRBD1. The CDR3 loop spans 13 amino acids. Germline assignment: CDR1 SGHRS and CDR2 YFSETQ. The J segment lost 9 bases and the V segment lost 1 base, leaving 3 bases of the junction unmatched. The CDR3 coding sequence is TGCGCCAGCAGCTTGCAGGGGGCATTTGAGCAGTTCTTC. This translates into CASSLQGAFEQFF. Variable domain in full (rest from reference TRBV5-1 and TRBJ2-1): KAGVTQTPRYLIKTRGQQVTLSCSPISGHRSVSWYQQTPGQGLQFLFEYFSETQRNKGNFPGRFSGRQFSNSRSEMNVSTLELGDSALYLCASSLQGAFEQFFGPGTRLTVL.

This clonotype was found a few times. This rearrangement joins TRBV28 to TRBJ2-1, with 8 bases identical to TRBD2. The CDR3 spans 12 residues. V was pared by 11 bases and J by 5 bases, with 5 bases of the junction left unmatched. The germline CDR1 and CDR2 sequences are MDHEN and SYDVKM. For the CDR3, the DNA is TGTGCCTCAGGAGCGGGAGACAATGAGCAGTTCTTC. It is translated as CASGAGDNEQFF.

The CDR3 sequence is CASRLWLAGDNEQFF. CDR3 sequence (DNA): TGTGCCAGCAGGCTTTGGCTAGCGGGGGACAATGAGCAGTTCTTC. The J gene is TRBJ2-1, the V gene TRBV6-2 or TRBV6-3; 10 bases line up with TRBD2. The J segment lost 5 bases and the V segment lost 6 bases, leaving 7 bases of the junction unmatched. The CDR3 length is 15 residues. The germline CDR1 and CDR2 sequences are MNHEY and SVGEGT.

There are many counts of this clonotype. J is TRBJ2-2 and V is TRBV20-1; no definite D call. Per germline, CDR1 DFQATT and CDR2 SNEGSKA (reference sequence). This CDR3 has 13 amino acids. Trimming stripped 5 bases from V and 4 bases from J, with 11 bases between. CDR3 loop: CSAPAQITGELFF. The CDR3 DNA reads TGCAGTGCTCCGGCACAAATCACCGGGGAGCTGTTTTTT.

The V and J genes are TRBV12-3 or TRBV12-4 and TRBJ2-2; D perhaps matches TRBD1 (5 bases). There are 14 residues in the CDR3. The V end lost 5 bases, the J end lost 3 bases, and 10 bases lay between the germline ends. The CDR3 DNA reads TGTGCCAGCAGTCAGGGTGTCTACACCGGGGAGCTGTTTTTT. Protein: CASSQGVYTGELFF.

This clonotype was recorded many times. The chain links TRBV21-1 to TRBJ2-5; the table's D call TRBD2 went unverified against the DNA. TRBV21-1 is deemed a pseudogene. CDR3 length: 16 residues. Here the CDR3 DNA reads TGTGCCAGCAGCAAGAGGACTAGCGGGGTAATGGAGACCCAGTACTTC. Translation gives CASSKRTSGVMETQYF.

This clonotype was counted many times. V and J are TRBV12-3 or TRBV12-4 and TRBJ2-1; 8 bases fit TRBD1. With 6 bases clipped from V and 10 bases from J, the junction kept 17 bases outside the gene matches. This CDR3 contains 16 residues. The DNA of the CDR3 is TGTGCCAGCAGCTATCTTTTGACGGACAGGGTAGGAGAGCAGTTCTTC. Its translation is CASSYLLTDRVGEQFF.

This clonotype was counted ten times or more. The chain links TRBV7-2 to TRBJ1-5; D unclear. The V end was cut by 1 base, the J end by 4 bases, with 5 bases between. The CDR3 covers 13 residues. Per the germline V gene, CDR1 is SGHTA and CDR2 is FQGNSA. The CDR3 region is CASSLDRNQPQHF. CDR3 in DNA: TGTGCCAGCAGCTTAGACAGAAATCAGCCCCAGCATTTT.

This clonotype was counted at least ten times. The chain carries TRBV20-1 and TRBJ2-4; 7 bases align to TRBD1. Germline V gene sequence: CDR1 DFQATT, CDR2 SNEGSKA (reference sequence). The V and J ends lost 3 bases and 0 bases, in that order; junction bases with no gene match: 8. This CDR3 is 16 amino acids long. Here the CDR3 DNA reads TGCAGTGCTAGTGTCTTTCAGGGGGTAGCCAAAAACATTCAGTACTTC. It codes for CSASVFQGVAKNIQYF.

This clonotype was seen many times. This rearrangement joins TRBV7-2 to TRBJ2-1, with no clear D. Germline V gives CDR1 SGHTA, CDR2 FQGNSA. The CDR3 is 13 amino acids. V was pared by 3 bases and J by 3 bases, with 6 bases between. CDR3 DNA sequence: TGTGCCAGCAGCTTGTGGAGCTACAATGAGCAGTTCTTC. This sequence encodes CASSLWSYNEQFF.

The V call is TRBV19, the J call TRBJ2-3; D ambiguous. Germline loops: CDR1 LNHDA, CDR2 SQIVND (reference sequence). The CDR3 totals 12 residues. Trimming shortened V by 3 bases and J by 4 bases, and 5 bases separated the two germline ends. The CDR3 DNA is TGTGCCAGTAGTATGGGTTCAGATACGCAGTATTTT. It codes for CASSMGSDTQYF.

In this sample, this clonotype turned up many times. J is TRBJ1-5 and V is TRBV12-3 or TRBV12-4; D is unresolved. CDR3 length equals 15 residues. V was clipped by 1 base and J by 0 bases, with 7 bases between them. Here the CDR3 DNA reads TGTGCCAGCAGTTTAGGGCAGACTAGCAATCAGCCCCAGCATTTT. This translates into CASSLGQTSNQPQHF.

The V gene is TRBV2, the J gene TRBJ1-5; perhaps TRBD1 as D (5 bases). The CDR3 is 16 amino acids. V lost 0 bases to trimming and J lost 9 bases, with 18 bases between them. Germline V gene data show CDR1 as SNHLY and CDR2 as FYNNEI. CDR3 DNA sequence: TGTGCCAGCAGTGAAGCCGGCGGGACGGTCAAATGGCCCCAGCATTTT. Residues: CASSEAGGTVKWPQHF. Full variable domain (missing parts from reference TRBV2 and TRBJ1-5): EPEVTQTPSHQVTQMGQEVILRCVPISNHLYFYWYRQILGQKVEFLVSFYNNEISEKSEIFDDQFSVERPDGSNFTLKIRSTKLEDSAMYFCASSEAGGTVKWPQHFGDGTRLSIL.

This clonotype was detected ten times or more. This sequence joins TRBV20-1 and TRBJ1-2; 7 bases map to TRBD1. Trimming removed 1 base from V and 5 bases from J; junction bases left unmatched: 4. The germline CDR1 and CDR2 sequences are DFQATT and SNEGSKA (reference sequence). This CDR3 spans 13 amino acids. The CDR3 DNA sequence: TGCAGTGCTAGAGTAGGGGGCGGATATGGCTACACCTTC. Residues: CSARVGGGYGYTF.